The rows below give T cell receptor beta chains drawn from one sample of a study of early T cells in non-severe SARS-CoV-2 infection. TCRdb analysed the 5' RACE reads with MiXCR anew, one entry per CDR3 protein. The data show 50,000 to 65,000 distinct CDR3 sequences, 20% to 25% seen once. The material sequenced was whole blood, taken at baseline. These receptors were collected from an adult who was a healthcare worker with PCR-confirmed SARS-CoV-2 infection or an uninfected control (not recorded which). CDR3s include the opening cysteine and the closing phenylalanine or tryptophan. D genes are given only for firm matches. Where a row states a size, it is once, few, many or the class of an expanded clone; other rows omit it.

cdr3_nt: TGTGCCACCAGCAGAGATAATTTTATTTCACCCCTCCACTTT
cdr3_aa: CATSRDNFISPLHF
d_call: -
j_call: TRBJ1-6
v_call: TRBV15
clone_size: few

cdr3_nt: TGTGCCAGCAGCCTCCGGGCCGGCTCCGGGGAGCTGTTTTTT
cdr3_aa: CASSLRAGSGELFF
d_call: -
j_call: TRBJ2-2
v_call: TRBV3-1
clone_size: -

cdr3_nt: TGTGCCAGCAGCGAACCGACAGGGACAAACTATGGCTACACCTTC
cdr3_aa: CASSEPTGTNYGYTF
d_call: TRBD1
j_call: TRBJ1-2
v_call: TRBV3-1
clone_size: -

cdr3_nt: TGTGCCTGGAGTCGGGGAACTAGCTCTGGAAACACCATATATTTT
cdr3_aa: CAWSRGTSSGNTIYF
d_call: -
j_call: TRBJ1-3
v_call: TRBV30
clone_size: -

cdr3_nt: TGTGCCAGCAGTCTCAGCGGGGGTGGTGAGCAGTTCTTC
cdr3_aa: CASSLSGGGEQFF
d_call: TRBD2
j_call: TRBJ2-1
v_call: TRBV12-3/TRBV12-4
clone_size: -

cdr3_nt: TGTGCCAGCAGCCAAGGGGGACTACCCGAAGCTCCAGATACGCAGTATTTT
cdr3_aa: CASSQGGLPEAPDTQYF
d_call: TRBD2
j_call: TRBJ2-3
v_call: TRBV4-2
clone_size: -

cdr3_nt: TGTGCCAGCAGCGCCGACAGGGCTGAAGCTTTCTTT
cdr3_aa: CASSADRAEAFF
d_call: TRBD1
j_call: TRBJ1-1
v_call: TRBV7-9
clone_size: -

cdr3_nt: TGTGCCAGCAGTGGATCACTATCACAGTACTTC
cdr3_aa: CASSGSLSQYF
d_call: -
j_call: TRBJ2-7
v_call: TRBV2
clone_size: -

cdr3_nt: TGCAGTGCTACAGGGGGCTCTGGAAACACCATATATTTT
cdr3_aa: CSATGGSGNTIYF
d_call: TRBD1
j_call: TRBJ1-3
v_call: TRBV20-1
clone_size: few

cdr3_nt: TGTGCCAGCAGCCTTTCGGGACACGTCACCGGGGAGCTGTTTTTT
cdr3_aa: CASSLSGHVTGELFF
d_call: -
j_call: TRBJ2-2
v_call: TRBV11-2
clone_size: -

cdr3_nt: TGTGCCAGCAGTGAGCAGGGTCCCAAGTACTTC
cdr3_aa: CASSEQGPKYF
d_call: -
j_call: TRBJ2-7
v_call: TRBV6-1
clone_size: -

cdr3_nt: TGTGCCAGCAGCCAATTAGCGGGGGCCTTAACAGATACGCAGTATTTT
cdr3_aa: CASSQLAGALTDTQYF
d_call: TRBD2
j_call: TRBJ2-3
v_call: TRBV11-2
clone_size: -

cdr3_nt: TGTGCCAGCAGCTCAAGGGCTTGGCGCCGGAACACCGGGGAGCTGTTTTTT
cdr3_aa: CASSSRAWRRNTGELFF
d_call: -
j_call: TRBJ2-2
v_call: TRBV7-9
clone_size: -

cdr3_nt: TGTGCCAGCAGCCAACTGGGGTCCGGCACCGGGGAGCTGTTTTTT
cdr3_aa: CASSQLGSGTGELFF
d_call: -
j_call: TRBJ2-2
v_call: TRBV3-1
clone_size: few

cdr3_nt: TGTGCCAGCAGAAGCGGGGGGAGCGACGAGCAGTACTTC
cdr3_aa: CASRSGGSDEQYF
d_call: TRBD2
j_call: TRBJ2-7
v_call: TRBV7-2
clone_size: -

cdr3_nt: TGTGCCAGCAACCTAGAGACAGGGGCCTACGAGCAGTACTTC
cdr3_aa: CASNLETGAYEQYF
d_call: TRBD1
j_call: TRBJ2-7
v_call: TRBV2
clone_size: few

cdr3_nt: TGCAGTGCTAGTGACCAGGACACTGAAGCTTTCTTT
cdr3_aa: CSASDQDTEAFF
d_call: -
j_call: TRBJ1-1
v_call: TRBV20-1
clone_size: few

cdr3_nt: TGTGCCAGCAGGTTGGACAGGATGAACACTGAAGCTTTCTTT
cdr3_aa: CASRLDRMNTEAFF
d_call: TRBD1
j_call: TRBJ1-1
v_call: TRBV7-2
clone_size: medium-sized

cdr3_nt: TGCAGCGTCAGGGGGCGCGCCACAGATACGCAGTATTTT
cdr3_aa: CSVRGRATDTQYF
d_call: TRBD1
j_call: TRBJ2-3
v_call: TRBV29-1
clone_size: -

cdr3_nt: TGTGCCTGGAGTGAAGGCGACGGTACCCAGCATTTT
cdr3_aa: CAWSEGDGTQHF
d_call: -
j_call: TRBJ1-5
v_call: TRBV30
clone_size: few

cdr3_nt: TGTGCCAGCAGCTTGGACGGGACTGCCACCGGGGAGCTGTTTTTT
cdr3_aa: CASSLDGTATGELFF
d_call: -
j_call: TRBJ2-2
v_call: TRBV7-9
clone_size: few

cdr3_nt: TGTGCCAGCAGCTCCGCAGGGGGCGACCAGCCCCAGCATTTT
cdr3_aa: CASSSAGGDQPQHF
d_call: TRBD1
j_call: TRBJ1-5
v_call: TRBV7-6
clone_size: few

cdr3_nt: TGCGCCAGCAGCTTACAAGCCGGGCCGAACACTGAAGCTTTCTTT
cdr3_aa: CASSLQAGPNTEAFF
d_call: -
j_call: TRBJ1-1
v_call: TRBV5-1
clone_size: many

cdr3_nt: TGTGCCAGCAGCTTTCAAAACAAGAGGTCACCCCTCCACTTT
cdr3_aa: CASSFQNKRSPLHF
d_call: -
j_call: TRBJ1-6
v_call: TRBV7-2
clone_size: -

cdr3_nt: TGTGCCAGCAGCCCTCAGGGGACTCACACAGATACGCAGTATTTT
cdr3_aa: CASSPQGTHTDTQYF
d_call: -
j_call: TRBJ2-3
v_call: TRBV11-2
clone_size: few

cdr3_nt: TGTGCCAGCAGGGTCGGACAGGGTTCCTACGAGCAGTACTTC
cdr3_aa: CASRVGQGSYEQYF
d_call: TRBD1
j_call: TRBJ2-7
v_call: TRBV6-5
clone_size: few

cdr3_nt: TGTGCCAGCAGCTTAGAAGGACGGAGGACTAATGAAAAACTGTTTTTT
cdr3_aa: CASSLEGRRTNEKLFF
d_call: -
j_call: TRBJ1-4
v_call: TRBV7-6
clone_size: -

cdr3_nt: TGTGCCAGCAGGCCTAGCGGCCTACGCACAGATACGCAGTATTTT
cdr3_aa: CASRPSGLRTDTQYF
d_call: TRBD2
j_call: TRBJ2-3
v_call: TRBV12-3/TRBV12-4
clone_size: few

cdr3_nt: TGTGCCAGCAGCCGTTCAGAACTTCGCTACACAGATACGCAGTATTTT
cdr3_aa: CASSRSELRYTDTQYF
d_call: -
j_call: TRBJ2-3
v_call: TRBV5-6
clone_size: -

cdr3_nt: TGTGCCAGCAGCTCCCTTAGGCGGGGCGTCGTCGGCCCTGGGGCCAACGTCCTGACTTTC
cdr3_aa: CASSSLRRGVVGPGANVLTF
d_call: -
j_call: TRBJ2-6
v_call: TRBV7-9
clone_size: -

cdr3_nt: TGTGCCAGCACTCCGGGACTGGATAGCAATCAGCCCCAGCATTTT
cdr3_aa: CASTPGLDSNQPQHF
d_call: -
j_call: TRBJ1-5
v_call: TRBV12-3/TRBV12-4
clone_size: few

cdr3_nt: TGCGCCAGCAGCCAAACACACACAGATACGCAGTATTTT
cdr3_aa: CASSQTHTDTQYF
d_call: -
j_call: TRBJ2-3
v_call: TRBV4-1
clone_size: -

cdr3_nt: TGTGCCAGCAGCCATGGGACAGGGGGCACTGAAGCTTTCTTT
cdr3_aa: CASSHGTGGTEAFF
d_call: TRBD1
j_call: TRBJ1-1
v_call: TRBV3-1
clone_size: -

cdr3_nt: TGTGCCAGCTCACCAGGAGGCAGGAATACGCAGTATTTT
cdr3_aa: CASSPGGRNTQYF
d_call: -
j_call: TRBJ2-3
v_call: TRBV18
clone_size: -

cdr3_nt: TGTGCCAGCTCCGCCCTTGCGGGCAATCAGCCCCAGCATTTT
cdr3_aa: CASSALAGNQPQHF
d_call: -
j_call: TRBJ1-5
v_call: TRBV7-6
clone_size: many

cdr3_nt: TGTGTCAGCAGCTACCCCAGGGAGTTGATGAACACTGAAGCTTTCTTT
cdr3_aa: CVSSYPRELMNTEAFF
d_call: -
j_call: TRBJ1-1
v_call: TRBV5-8
clone_size: -

cdr3_nt: TGTGCCAGCAGTCCTAGGCGGACCGCTAACACAGATACGCAGTATTTT
cdr3_aa: CASSPRRTANTDTQYF
d_call: -
j_call: TRBJ2-3
v_call: TRBV27
clone_size: -